Presented here are 27 T cell receptor beta chains from one specimen sequenced in a study of blood T cell repertoires in COVID-19. Some clones are missing from TCRdb's copy, which holds only in-frame ones; the method was immunoSEQ multiplex PCR. The sample has 150,000 to 200,000 clones, roughly 76% seen once; the top ten hold 12%. The sequenced sample was peripheral blood. All receptors come from a woman of 80 years or more with COVID-19, enrolled during active disease.

This clone was detected once. V gene TRBV2 combines with J gene TRBJ1-2; D ambiguous. The germline gives CDR1 SNHLY, CDR2 FYNNEI. The CDR3 has 13 amino acids. The V end was cut by 6 bases, the J end by 7 bases, with 15 bases between. CDR3: CASREGGLGGYTF. The CDR3, as DNA: TGTGCCAGCAGGGAGGGAGGGTTAGGTGGCTACACCTTC.

The CDR3 DNA reads as TGTGCCAGCAGTTTAGGCAATCTCTACGAGCAGTACTTC. Translation gives CASSLGNLYEQYF. The V and J genes are TRBV28 and TRBJ2-7; no clear D. Germline CDR1 is MDHEN and CDR2 is SYDVKM. This CDR3 is 13 amino acids long. Trimming took off 2 bases at V and 3 bases at J, with 8 bases between the two ends.

The chain joins TRBV28 to TRBJ2-7; tentatively, D is TRBD1 (6 bases). Germline CDR1 MDHEN, CDR2 SYDVKM. The CDR3 is 11 amino acids. The V end lost 10 bases, the J end lost 6 bases, and 13 bases lay between the germline ends. Here the CDR3 DNA reads TGTGCCACCGCAACAGGGTCCGAGCAGTACTTC. Its translation: CATATGSEQYF.

The J gene is TRBJ2-5, the V gene TRBV19; possible D gene TRBD1, 6 bases. Trimming removed 5 bases from V and 5 bases from J, with 15 bases in between. The CDR3 runs to 14 residues. From germline, CDR1 is LNHDA and CDR2 SQIVND (reference sequence). The CDR3 DNA sequence: TGTGCCAGTAGTCAAGGTACAGGGAAGGAGACCCAGTACTTC. Protein product: CASSQGTGKETQYF.

The chain recombines TRBV2 with TRBJ2-7, with 11 bases aligning to TRBD1. The CDR3 extends over 14 amino acids. CDR1 and CDR2 (germline): SNHLY, FYNNEI. Losses at the gene ends were 9 bases for V and 6 bases for J; bases not matched to a gene: 10. CDR3 loop: CASSSGTGGFEQYF. The CDR3 DNA reads as TGTGCCAGTTCGTCCGGGACAGGGGGATTCGAGCAGTACTTC. Full variable domain (missing parts from reference TRBV2 and TRBJ2-7): EPEVTQTPSHQVTQMGQEVILRCVPISNHLYFYWYRQILGQKVEFLVSFYNNEISEKSEIFDDQFSVERPDGSNFTLKIRSTKLEDSAMYFCASSSGTGGFEQYFGPGTRLTVT.

The chain links TRBV27 to TRBJ1-1; D ambiguous. Germline CDR1 reads MNHEY; CDR2 reads SMNVEV (reference sequence). Trimming took 0 bases from V and 2 from J, leaving 7 bases between them. The CDR3 runs to 14 residues. The CDR3 loop reads CASSLSTDNTEAFF. The CDR3 nucleotides are TGTGCCAGCAGTTTATCAACAGATAACACTGAAGCTTTCTTT.

V usage is TRBV5-3 and J usage is TRBJ1-2; 9 positions match TRBD1. TRBV5-3 is annotated as an ORF whose role is uncertain. The J segment lost 6 bases and the V segment lost 0 bases, leaving 9 bases of the junction unmatched. The CDR3 covers 16 residues. CDR3: CARSLELWTGDNGYTF. As DNA, the CDR3 is TGTGCCAGAAGCTTGGAGCTTTGGACAGGGGATAATGGCTACACCTTC.

This chain connects TRBV2 to TRBJ2-5; D may be TRBD1 (6 bases). The CDR3 length is 14 residues. Germline values: CDR1 SNHLY, CDR2 FYNNEI. Trimming removed 5 bases from V and 2 bases from J, with 12 bases in between. This chain's CDR3 is CASSRTVIQETQYF. Here the CDR3 DNA reads TGTGCCAGCAGTCGGACAGTGATACAAGAGACCCAGTACTTC.

This clone was observed a single time. V usage is TRBV2 and J usage is TRBJ2-7, with 11 bases identical to TRBD2. V lost 3 bases to trimming and J lost 7 bases; unmatched junction nucleotides: 5. The length of the CDR3 is 14 residues. Germline values: CDR1 SNHLY, CDR2 FYNNEI. The CDR3: CASSDGLAGGEQYF. In DNA form, the CDR3 reads TGTGCCAGCAGTGACGGACTAGCGGGTGGGGAGCAGTACTTC. Filled out from reference TRBV2 and TRBJ2-7, the complete variable domain reads EPEVTQTPSHQVTQMGQEVILRCVPISNHLYFYWYRQILGQKVEFLVSFYNNEISEKSEIFDDQFSVERPDGSNFTLKIRSTKLEDSAMYFCASSDGLAGGEQYFGPGTRLTVT.

J is TRBJ2-2 and V is TRBV19; maybe TRBD2 (5 bases). V lost 4 bases to trimming and J lost 6 bases, with 15 bases between them. CDR1 and CDR2 from the germline V gene are LNHDA and SQIVND (reference sequence). The CDR3 length is 15 residues. The CDR3 nucleotides read TGTGCCAGTAGTAGGGGAGTTTCCGTCCCCGGGGAGCTGTTTTTT. Protein sequence: CASSRGVSVPGELFF.

This clone was seen a handful of times. This rearrangement joins TRBV7-6 to TRBJ2-2; D is possibly TRBD1 (6 bases). Germline lookup yields CDR1 SGHVS and CDR2 FNYEAQ. The CDR3 runs to 16 residues. Trimming removed 2 bases from V and 4 bases from J, with 14 bases in between. The CDR3 DNA follows: TGTGCCAGCAGCTTAAGAGGCAGGGGAGTCACCGGGGAGCTGTTTTTT. Its protein product is CASSLRGRGVTGELFF.

J is TRBJ1-6 and V is TRBV5-1; D call uncertain. The V gene's germline CDR1 is SGHRS and CDR2 YFSETQ. There are 15 residues in the CDR3. Between the trimmed V and J ends, which lost 0 bases and 5 bases, there was a span of 9 bases. In nucleotides, the CDR3 is TGCGCCAGCAGCTTGGATAGCGCAGATAATTCACCCCTCCACTTT. This codes for CASSLDSADNSPLHF.

CDR3 nucleotides: TGTGCCAGCAGCCTGAGAGGGGGCGCAAGCGCCGGGGAGCTGTTTTTT. It encodes CASSLRGGASAGELFF. The rearrangement uses TRBV7-6 and TRBJ2-2; 7 bases line up with TRBD1. V lost 5 bases and J lost 6; bases outside the gene matches: 12. CDR3 length: 16 amino acids. Germline V gives CDR1 SGHVS, CDR2 FNYEAQ.

The chain combines TRBV3-1 (or the pseudogene TRBV3-2) with TRBJ1-2; D unresolved. Germline CDR1 and CDR2: LGHDT and YNNKEL (reference sequence). V gave up 4 bases and J gave up 6 bases, with 15 bases separating them. This CDR3 has 14 residues. This chain's CDR3 is CASSRALGMHGYTF. The CDR3, as DNA: TGTGCCAGCAGCCGCGCACTAGGGATGCATGGCTACACCTTC.

This chain connects TRBV3-1 (or the pseudogene TRBV3-2) to TRBJ2-7; D is possibly TRBD1 (5 bases). Trimming cost V 6 bases and J 5 bases, with 11 bases left between them. Germline V lookup: CDR1 LGHDT, CDR2 YNNKEL (reference sequence). This CDR3 spans 12 amino acids. The CDR3 DNA reads TGTGCCAGCAGTTCCCGACAGAACGAGCAGTACTTC. Protein product: CASSSRQNEQYF.

V and J are TRBV5-4 and TRBJ1-2; D is undetermined. The CDR3 covers 14 residues. Trimming shortened V by 4 bases and J by 2 bases, and 12 bases separated the two germline ends. Germline V gene sequence: CDR1 SGHNT, CDR2 YYREEE (reference sequence). The CDR3 sequence: CASSREAANYGYTF. As DNA, the CDR3 is TGTGCCAGCAGCCGGGAGGCGGCCAACTATGGCTACACCTTC.

A few counts support this clone. The chain has TRBV28 and TRBJ1-2, with a tentative D call TRBD1 (6 bases). CDR3 size: 18 residues. CDR1 and CDR2 (germline): MDHEN, SYDVKM. The V end lost 0 bases, the J end lost 0 bases, and 17 bases lay between the germline ends. Written as DNA, the CDR3 is TGTGCCAGCAGTTTATGGGATTCCTCCGCAGGGGCTAACTATGGCTACACCTTC. Amino acid sequence: CASSLWDSSAGANYGYTF.

The chain recombines TRBV11-2 with TRBJ2-2; D is undetermined. V gave up 5 bases and J gave up 4 bases, with 11 bases separating them. CDR3 length equals 14 residues. Germline V gene lookup returns CDR1 SGHAT and CDR2 FQNNGV. The CDR3 spells CASSPFASTGELFF. Here the CDR3 DNA reads TGTGCCAGCAGCCCTTTCGCGAGCACCGGGGAGCTGTTTTTT.

J is TRBJ1-2 and V is TRBV5-1; 7 positions match TRBD1. The CDR3 totals 15 residues. Trimming removed 0 bases from V and 2 bases from J; junction bases left unmatched: 4. Germline V CDR1 and CDR2: SGHRS, YFSETQ. CDR3 protein: CASSLVEGANYGYTF. Written as DNA, the CDR3 is TGCGCCAGCAGCTTGGTAGAGGGGGCCAACTATGGCTACACCTTC.

The gene calls are TRBV12-3 or TRBV12-4 and TRBJ2-2; D may be TRBD1 (6 bases). The CDR3 sequence is 13 residues long. Trimming removed 3 bases at V and 9 bases at J, with 11 bases between. CDR3 bases: TGTGCCAGCAGTTTCGGCAGGGGACGGGAGCTGTTTTTT. This gives the protein CASSFGRGRELFF.

V and J are TRBV28 and TRBJ1-5; tentatively, D is TRBD1 (6 bases). Germline assignment: CDR1 MDHEN and CDR2 SYDVKM. The germline V and J ends were trimmed by 4 bases and 2 bases, with 12 bases remaining between them. This CDR3 is built from 15 residues. CDR3 DNA sequence: TGTGCCAGCAGTTACGGACAGTTTGGCAATCAGCCCCAGCATTTT. It encodes CASSYGQFGNQPQHF.

The V and J genes are TRBV7-8 and TRBJ2-2, with D uncertain. Per germline, CDR1 SGHVS and CDR2 FQNEAQ. The CDR3 sequence is 16 residues long. V shed 3 bases and J shed 2 bases, with 13 bases lying between them. The CDR3 region has the DNA TGTGCCAGCAGCTTGACATCAGTACGAAACACCGGGGAGCTGTTTTTT. Encoded protein: CASSLTSVRNTGELFF.

This clone was detected ten times or more. The chain couples TRBV7-6 to TRBJ2-1, with TRBD2 identical over 14 bases. The germline CDR1 and CDR2 sequences are SGHVS and FNYEAQ. The V gene end was trimmed by 4 bases and the J gene end by 0 bases; junction bases not matched to a gene: 2. The CDR3 contains 17 residues. The CDR3 DNA reads as TGTGCCAGCAGCTCTGGGACTAGCGGGAGCTCCTACAATGAGCAGTTCTTC. Residues: CASSSGTSGSSYNEQFF.

The chain joins TRBV20-1 to TRBJ1-2, with D maybe TRBD1 (5 bases). This CDR3 region has 11 residues. V was trimmed by 1 base and J by 8 bases, leaving 8 bases between them. Germline lookup yields CDR1 DFQATT and CDR2 SNEGSKA (reference sequence). The CDR3 region is CSARAPGGYTF. The CDR3 coding sequence is TGCAGTGCTAGAGCTCCAGGGGGCTACACCTTC.

The chain recombines TRBV10-3 with TRBJ2-7, with 8 nucleotides matching TRBD2. With 4 bases clipped from V and 1 base from J, the junction kept 6 bases outside the gene matches. There are 15 residues in the CDR3. Germline V lookup: CDR1 ENHRY, CDR2 SYGVKD. The CDR3 spells CAISGAPSGSYEQYF. In nucleotides, the CDR3 is TGTGCCATCAGTGGGGCTCCTAGCGGGTCCTACGAGCAGTACTTC.

The J gene is TRBJ1-1, the V gene TRBV7-9; D gene uncertain. CDR1 is SEHNR, CDR2 FQNEAQ, per germline (reference sequence). This CDR3 is built from 13 residues. Trimming cost V 5 bases and J 0 bases, with 7 bases left between them. CDR3 in amino acids: CASSPQMNTEAFF. CDR3 DNA sequence: TGTGCCAGCAGCCCCCAGATGAACACTGAAGCTTTCTTT.

J is TRBJ2-7 and V is TRBV6-4; 7 positions agree with TRBD2. V lost 7 bases to trimming and J lost 4 bases; unmatched junction nucleotides: 7. This CDR3 has 13 residues. Looked up from germline, CDR1 is MRHNA and CDR2 is SNTAGT. CDR3 sequence: CASTLGGGYEQYF. DNA for the CDR3: TGTGCCAGCACCCTGGGGGGGGGTTACGAGCAGTACTTC.